This TCR beta chain comes out of a study of Ad26.COV2.S vaccination and SARS-CoV-2 variants. On the study more broadly: Intramuscular Ad26.COV2.S doses were given once or twice, 56 days apart. General study results and limits: Researchers cautioned that TCR breadth and depth analyses may have underestimated total T cell responses. There was reportedly substantial breadth in spike-specific CD8+ and CD4+ T cell responses after vaccination.

Treatment here: over 15 received Ad26.COV2.S at low or high dose, single or two shots; roughly five received placebo; per-sample allocation not given. Sampling occurred on day 63 after the first vaccine or placebo injection. V lost 0 bases and J 0 bases, leaving 9 bases between the germline ends. The CDR3 is made up of 16 amino acids. The germline CDR1 and CDR2 sequences are LGHNA and YSLEER. Remarks on this clone: The antigen remains undetermined.

The data were produced by immunoSEQ multiplex PCR, yet TCRdb's version contains in-frame clones alone and is incomplete. Of around 400,000 clones listed, roughly 90% were seen once; the top ten hold approximately 1.9%. Here the sequenced sample was peripheral blood, taken in a trial of Ad26.COV2.S vaccine versus placebo. The gene calls are TRBV4-3 and TRBJ1-3, with D uncertain. This TCR derives from a person between 18 and 60 years old who received the Ad26.COV2.S COVID-19 vaccine or a placebo. The chain's CDR3 is CASSQEGKSSGNTIYF. The CDR3 DNA follows: TGCGCCAGCAGCCAAGAGGGAAAAAGCTCTGGAAACACCATATATTTT.